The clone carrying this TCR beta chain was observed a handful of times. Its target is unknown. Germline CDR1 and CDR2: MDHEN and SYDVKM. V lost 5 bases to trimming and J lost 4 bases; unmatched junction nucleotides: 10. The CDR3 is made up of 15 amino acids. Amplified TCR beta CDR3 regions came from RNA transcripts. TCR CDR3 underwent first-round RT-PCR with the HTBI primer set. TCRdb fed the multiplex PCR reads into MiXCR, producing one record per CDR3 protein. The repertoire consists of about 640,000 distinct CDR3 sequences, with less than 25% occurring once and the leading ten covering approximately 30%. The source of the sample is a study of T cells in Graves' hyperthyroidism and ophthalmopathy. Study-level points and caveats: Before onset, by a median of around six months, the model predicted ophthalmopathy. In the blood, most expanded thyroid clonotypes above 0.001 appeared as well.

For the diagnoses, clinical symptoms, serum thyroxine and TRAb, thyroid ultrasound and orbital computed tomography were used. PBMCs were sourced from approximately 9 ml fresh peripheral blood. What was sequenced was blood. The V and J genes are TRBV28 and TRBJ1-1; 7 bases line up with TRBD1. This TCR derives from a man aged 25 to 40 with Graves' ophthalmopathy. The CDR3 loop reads CASSPNRGQFTEAFF. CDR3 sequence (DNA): TGTGCCAGCAGTCCGAATAGGGGGCAGTTCACTGAAGCTTTCTTT.